The 3 T cell receptor beta chains presented below share a single source sample, sequenced in a study of tumor and adjacent non-tumor tissue in lung cancer. No cell sorting was done before RNA was extracted from the tissue. A modified ARM-PCR protocol with three rounds of nested PCR amplified TCRbeta. MiXCR, run by TCRdb on the multiplex PCR reads, gives a single entry per CDR3 protein. Of around 140,000 distinct CDR3 sequences detected, 60% to 70% appear once; the ten largest clones hold roughly 20%. What was sequenced was lung tumor tissue. These receptors were taken from a man aged 60-69 years with small cell lung cancer.

Turning to this clonotype: At one end, the junction sequence differs from germline, possibly due to a read error. This chain joins TRBV20-1 and TRBJ1-6; 7 positions agree with TRBD1. Germline lookup yields CDR1 DFQATT and CDR2 SNEGSKA (reference sequence). There are 14 residues in the CDR3. The CDR3 sequence is CSATMDRINSPIHF. CDR3 DNA sequence: TGCAGTGCTACAATGGACAGGATCAATTCACCCATCCACTTT.

About this clonotype: A much larger clone sits a single nucleotide away, making a read error possible. This sequence joins TRBV5-4 and TRBJ1-1; D uncertain. Per the germline V gene, CDR1 is SGHNT and CDR2 is YYREEE (reference sequence). The length of the CDR3 is 13 residues. The CDR3 region is CSSSSAFDTEAFF. For the CDR3, the DNA is TGTTCCAGCAGCTCCGCCTTTGACACTGAAGCTTTCTTT.

As to this clonotype: Given a much more abundant clone one base away, this may be a read error. V and J are TRBV5-1 and TRBJ2-2; D unclear. The CDR3 totals 15 residues. Germline CDR1 SGHRS, CDR2 YFSETQ. CDR3 sequence (DNA): TGCACCAGCAGCTTGGACGTCCGTGTCACCGGGGAGCTGTTTTTT. Translation gives CTSSLDVRVTGELFF.